This section outlines one T cell receptor (beta chain) sequence together with its context. The target antigen is unknown. The entry originates in a study of cytomegalovirus exposure and HLA in healthy donors. Study-level results: Later analysis indicated greater clonal expansion among HLA-associated TCR beta chains than among equally common other chains.

The PCR contained 60 Vbeta and 13 Jbeta primers. Original analysis: A later analysis tallied 65 million to 85 million unique TCR beta chains, some 10 million of them shared. Sequencing was performed with immunoSEQ multiplex PCR; in TCRdb, only in-frame clones are kept and a portion is missing. Clonal size and the V and J genes are those of that table, whereas D and trimming came from the DNA. The data show approximately 120,000 clones, approximately 80% seen once. V trimming: 3 bases; J trimming: 4 bases; junction bases outside the gene matches: 5. The CDR3 extends over 15 amino acids. The V gene's germline CDR1 is SGDLS and CDR2 YYNGEE.

The rearrangement uses TRBV9 and TRBJ1-3, with 9 positions matching TRBD1. Sequencing was done on a sample of PBMCs. This sequence was found in a woman in her thirties in good health and CMV-seronegative. The CDR3: CASSATGGLGNTIYF. The CDR3 DNA reads as TGTGCCAGCAGCGCCACAGGGGGCCTCGGAAACACCATATATTTT. The full variable domain, rest sourced from reference TRBV9 and TRBJ1-3, is DSGVTQTPKHLITATGQRVTLRCSPRSGDLSVYWYQQSLDQGLQFLIQYYNGEERAKGNILERFSAQQFPDLHSELNLSSLELGDSALYFCASSATGGLGNTIYFGEGSWLTVV.